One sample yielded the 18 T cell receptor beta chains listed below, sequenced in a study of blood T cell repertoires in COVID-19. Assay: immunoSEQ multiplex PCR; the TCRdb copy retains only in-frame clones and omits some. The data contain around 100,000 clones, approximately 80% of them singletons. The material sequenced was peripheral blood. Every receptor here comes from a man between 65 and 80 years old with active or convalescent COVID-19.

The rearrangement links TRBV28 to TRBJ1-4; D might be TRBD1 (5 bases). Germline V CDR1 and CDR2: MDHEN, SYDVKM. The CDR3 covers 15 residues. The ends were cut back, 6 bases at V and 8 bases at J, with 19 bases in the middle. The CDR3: CASRIGGRVEEKLFF. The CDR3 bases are TGTGCCAGCAGAATCGGTGGCAGGGTTGAGGAAAAACTGTTTTTT.

CDR3 amino acids: CASSDLTSWNYEQYF. As DNA, the CDR3 is TGTGCCAGCAGTGACCTGACTAGTTGGAACTACGAGCAGTACTTC. The chain recombines TRBV25-1 with TRBJ2-7; the D gene is possibly TRBD2 (6 bases). The CDR3 is 15 amino acids. CDR1 and CDR2 (germline): MGHDK, SYGVNS. The ends were cut back, 3 bases at V and 3 bases at J, with 15 bases in the middle.

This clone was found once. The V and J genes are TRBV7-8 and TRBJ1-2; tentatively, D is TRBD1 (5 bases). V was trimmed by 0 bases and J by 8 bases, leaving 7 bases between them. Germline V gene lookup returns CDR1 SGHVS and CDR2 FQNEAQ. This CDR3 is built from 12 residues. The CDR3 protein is CASSLAGAGYTF. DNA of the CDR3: TGTGCCAGCAGCTTAGCAGGGGCCGGCTACACCTTC.

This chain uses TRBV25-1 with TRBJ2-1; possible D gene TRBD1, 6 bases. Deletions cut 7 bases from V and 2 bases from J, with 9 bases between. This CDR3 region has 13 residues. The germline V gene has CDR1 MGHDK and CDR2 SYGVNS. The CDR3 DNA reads TGTGCCAGCATAGGACAGACCTACAATGAGCAGTTCTTC. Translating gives CASIGQTYNEQFF. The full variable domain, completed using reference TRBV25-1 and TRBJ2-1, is EADIYQTPRYLVIGTGKKITLECSQTMGHDKMYWYQQDPGMELHLIHYSYGVNSTEKGDLSSESTVSRIRTEHFPLTLESARPSHTSQYLCASIGQTYNEQFFGPGTRLTVL.

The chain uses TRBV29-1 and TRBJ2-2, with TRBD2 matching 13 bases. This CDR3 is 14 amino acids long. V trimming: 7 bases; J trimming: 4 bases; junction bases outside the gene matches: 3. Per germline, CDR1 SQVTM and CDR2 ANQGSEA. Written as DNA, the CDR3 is TGCAGCGCCGGGACTAGCGGGACCACCGGGGAGCTGTTTTTT. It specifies CSAGTSGTTGELFF.

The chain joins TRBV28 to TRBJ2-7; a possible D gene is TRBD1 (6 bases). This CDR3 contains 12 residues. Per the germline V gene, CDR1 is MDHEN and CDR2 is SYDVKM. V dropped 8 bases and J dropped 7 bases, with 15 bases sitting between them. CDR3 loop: CASRLAGDEQYF. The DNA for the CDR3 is TGTGCCAGCCGTCTCGCAGGGGATGAGCAGTACTTC.

Here the CDR3 DNA reads TGTGCCAGCAGCAGGGCCGGCTTAATGTCGAAACTGTTTTTT. Translating it yields CASSRAGLMSKLFF. The chain joins TRBV27 to TRBJ1-4, with D perhaps TRBD1 (5 bases). The germline V gene has CDR1 MNHEY and CDR2 SMNVEV (reference sequence). This CDR3 comprises 14 residues. Trimming pared 6 bases from V and 11 bases from J, leaving 19 bases between.

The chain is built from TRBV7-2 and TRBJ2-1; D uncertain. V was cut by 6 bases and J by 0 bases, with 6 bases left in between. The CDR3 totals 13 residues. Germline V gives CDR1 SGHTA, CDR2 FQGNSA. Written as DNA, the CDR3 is TGTGCCAGCAGTCCGAGCTCCTACAATGAGCAGTTCTTC. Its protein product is CASSPSSYNEQFF. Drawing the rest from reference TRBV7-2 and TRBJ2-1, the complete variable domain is GAGVSQSPSNKVTEKGKDVELRCDPISGHTALYWYRQSLGQGLEFLIYFQGNSAPDKSGLPSDRFSAERTGGSVSTLTIQRTQQEDSAVYLCASSPSSYNEQFFGPGTRLTVL.

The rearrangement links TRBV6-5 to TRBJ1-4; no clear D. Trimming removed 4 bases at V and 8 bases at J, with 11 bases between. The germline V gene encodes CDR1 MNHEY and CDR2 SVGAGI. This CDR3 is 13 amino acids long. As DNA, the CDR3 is TGTGCCAGCAGTTGGTCTGGGCCGGAAAAACTGTTTTTT. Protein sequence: CASSWSGPEKLFF.

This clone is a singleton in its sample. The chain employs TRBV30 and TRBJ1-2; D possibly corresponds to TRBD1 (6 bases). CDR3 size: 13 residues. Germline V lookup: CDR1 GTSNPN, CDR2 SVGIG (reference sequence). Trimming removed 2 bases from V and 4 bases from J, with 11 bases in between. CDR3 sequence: CAWSPQGSYGYTF. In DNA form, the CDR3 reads TGTGCCTGGAGTCCCCAGGGGAGCTATGGCTACACCTTC.

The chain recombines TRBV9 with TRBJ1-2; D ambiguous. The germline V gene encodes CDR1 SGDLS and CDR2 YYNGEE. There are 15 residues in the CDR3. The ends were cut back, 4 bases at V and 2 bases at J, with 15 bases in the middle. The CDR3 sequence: CASSRGPSENYGYTF. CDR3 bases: TGTGCCAGCAGCAGAGGGCCGAGTGAGAACTATGGCTACACCTTC.

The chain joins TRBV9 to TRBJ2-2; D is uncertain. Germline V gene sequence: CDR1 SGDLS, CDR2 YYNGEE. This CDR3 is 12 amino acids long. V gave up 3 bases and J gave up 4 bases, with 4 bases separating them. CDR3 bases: TGTGCCAGCAGCGCCGGCACCGGGGAGCTGTTTTTT. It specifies CASSAGTGELFF. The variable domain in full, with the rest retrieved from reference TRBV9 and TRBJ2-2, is DSGVTQTPKHLITATGQRVTLRCSPRSGDLSVYWYQQSLDQGLQFLIQYYNGEERAKGNILERFSAQQFPDLHSELNLSSLELGDSALYFCASSAGTGELFFGEGSRLTVL.

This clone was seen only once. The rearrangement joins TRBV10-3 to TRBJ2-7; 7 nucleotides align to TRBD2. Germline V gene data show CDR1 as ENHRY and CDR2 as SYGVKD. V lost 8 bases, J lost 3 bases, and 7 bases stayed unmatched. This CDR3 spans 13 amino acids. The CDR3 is CAISPTSDYEQYF. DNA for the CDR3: TGTGCCATCTCCCCAACTAGCGACTACGAGCAGTACTTC.

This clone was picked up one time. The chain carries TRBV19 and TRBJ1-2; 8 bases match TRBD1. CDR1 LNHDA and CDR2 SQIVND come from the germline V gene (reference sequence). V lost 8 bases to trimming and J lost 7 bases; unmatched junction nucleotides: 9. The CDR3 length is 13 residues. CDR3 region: CASYPGGKSGYTF. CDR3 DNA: TGTGCCAGTTACCCAGGGGGCAAAAGTGGCTACACCTTC.

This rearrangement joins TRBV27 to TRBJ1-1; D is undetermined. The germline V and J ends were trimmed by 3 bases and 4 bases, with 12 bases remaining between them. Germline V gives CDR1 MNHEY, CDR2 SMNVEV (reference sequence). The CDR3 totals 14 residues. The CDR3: CASSFLGVSTEAFF. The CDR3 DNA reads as TGTGCCAGCAGTTTTCTAGGAGTTAGCACTGAAGCTTTCTTT.

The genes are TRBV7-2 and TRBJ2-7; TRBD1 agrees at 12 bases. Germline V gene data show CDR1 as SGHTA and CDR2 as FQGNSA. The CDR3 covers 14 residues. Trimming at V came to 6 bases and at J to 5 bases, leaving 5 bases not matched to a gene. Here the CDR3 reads CASSAGTGGHEQYF. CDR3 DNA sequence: TGTGCCAGCAGTGCCGGGACAGGGGGCCACGAGCAGTACTTC.

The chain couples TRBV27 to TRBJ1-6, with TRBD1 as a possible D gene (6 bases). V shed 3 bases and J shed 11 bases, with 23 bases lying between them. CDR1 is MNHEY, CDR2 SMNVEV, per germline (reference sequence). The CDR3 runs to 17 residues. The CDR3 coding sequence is TGTGCCAGCAGTTTTATCGGACAGCCCCGGGATCGGGCACCCCTCCACTTT. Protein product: CASSFIGQPRDRAPLHF.

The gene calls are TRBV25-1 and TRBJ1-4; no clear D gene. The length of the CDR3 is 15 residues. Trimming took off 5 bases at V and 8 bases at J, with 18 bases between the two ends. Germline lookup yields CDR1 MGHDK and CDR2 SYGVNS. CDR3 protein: CASSPQVGSEEKLFF. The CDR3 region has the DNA TGTGCCAGCAGTCCCCAGGTGGGGAGTGAGGAAAAACTGTTTTTT.